The clone carrying this TCR beta chain was detected many times. The antigen is not known. RNA transcripts gave rise to amplified TCR beta CDR3 regions. HTBI primers drove first-round RT-PCR of the TCR CDR3. TCRdb reprocessed the multiplex PCR reads via MiXCR and lists one record per CDR3 protein. The sample lists about 570,000 distinct CDR3 sequences; 12% to 15% were seen once. Graves' hyperthyroidism was deemed stable absent ophthalmopathy progression within 18 months. The sample belongs to a study of T cells in Graves' hyperthyroidism and ophthalmopathy. Whole-study context: Any treatment followed the collection of peripheral blood at initial diagnosis. Findings and limits, study-wide: For ophthalmopathy, model prediction preceded onset by a median roughly 6.5 months. Most thyroid clonotypes expanded above 0.001 were also detected in blood.

This TCR was recovered from a woman in her forties with Graves' hyperthyroidism. The sequencing input was blood.

CDR3 in DNA: TGTGCCAGCAGCCAAGGGACTAGCGGGACTCCCAGGCGGCGTGAGCAGTTCTTC. As protein: CASSQGTSGTPRRREQFF. This chain uses TRBV3-1 with TRBJ2-1, with 12 bases lining up with TRBD2. The V gene's germline CDR1 is LGHDT and CDR2 YNNKEL (reference sequence). Unmatched junction bases numbered 13, after V lost 1 base and J lost 9 bases. The CDR3 contains 18 residues.